This TCR beta chain originates from a study of T cells in Graves' hyperthyroidism and ophthalmopathy. Study-level findings and limits: Most expanded thyroid clonotypes above 0.001 recurred in blood.

About this clonotype itself: Its antigen is as yet unknown. Compared with germline, one end of the junction differs, possibly owing to a read error.

TCR beta CDR3 sequences were amplified from RNA transcripts. HTBI primers were used for first-round RT-PCR of the TCR CDR3. TCRdb itself ran the multiplex PCR reads through MiXCR, one entry per CDR3 protein. The repertoire consists of approximately 600,000 distinct CDR3 sequences, with less than 25% occurring once and the leading ten covering approximately 30%. This clonotype originated in a man in his thirties or forties with Graves' ophthalmopathy. The sequenced sample was blood.

CDR3 loop: CAGSLVGQTYNEQFF. In DNA, the CDR3 is TGTGCCGGCAGCTTAGTGGGACAGACCTACAATGAGCAGTTCTTC. This chain links TRBV5-6 with TRBJ2-1, with 7 bases that match TRBD1. From germline, CDR1 is SGHDT and CDR2 YYEEEE. This CDR3 region has 15 residues.